This is a list of T cell receptor beta chains from one sample in a study of blood T cells in healthy people across ages. TCRdb re-called the 5' RACE reads with MiXCR, one entry per CDR3 protein. Found here are about 540,000 distinct CDR3 sequences, nearly 25% of them singletons; the top ten hold around 10%. The sample also formed part of further work on T cells of mothers and their children.

Sequenced material: blood. Source of these receptors: a boy between 5 and 17 years old in good health. The CDR3 runs from the conserved cysteine through the conserved F or W.

J gene	V gene	CDR3 protein
TRBJ2-5	TRBV29-1	CIARTGQGGTQYF
TRBJ2-5	TRBV20-1	CSARDRGLDQETQYF
TRBJ2-5	TRBV4-3	CASSQAVLQETQYF
.	TRBV20-1	CSAARDRGYEQFF
TRBJ2-3	TRBV24-1	CATSDLRQGGTDTQYF
TRBJ2-1	TRBV4-1	CASSLQRSYNEQFF
TRBJ2-7	TRBV12-3/TRBV12-4	CASSRGEYEQYF
TRBJ2-3	TRBV30	CASSLAGVSDTQYF
TRBJ1-1	TRBV6-2/TRBV6-3	CATMGSGTGTEAFF
TRBJ2-1	TRBV27	CASSFDAGYSYNEQFF
TRBJ2-5	TRBV7-9	CASSLPRDQETQYF
TRBJ2-6	TRBV12-3/TRBV12-4	CASSFRGGLFGANVLTF
TRBJ1-5	TRBV7-2	CASSPQTGVNQPQHF
TRBJ2-5	TRBV6-5	CASRASGATQYF
TRBJ2-7	TRBV4-1	CASGQDRGTGLNYEQYF
TRBJ2-7	TRBV9	CASSVGVGGLAGGYEQYF
TRBJ1-1	TRBV28	CASRGQGHTEAFF
TRBJ1-1	TRBV28	CASSFAVGATEAFF
TRBJ2-5	TRBV10-3	CAISEPDSGRARETQYF
TRBJ1-5	TRBV15	CATSRVSGEVGPNQPQHF
TRBJ2-7	TRBV6-1	CASSEAHTTWDSEQYF
.	TRBV7-9	CASSPTTSALETQYF
TRBJ2-3	TRBV7-8	CASSQGGGDTQYF
TRBJ1-3	TRBV15	CATGTGAGNTIYF
TRBJ2-1	TRBV4-1	CASSQGGGRSSYNEQFF
TRBJ2-7	TRBV7-2	CASSSRMRSYEQYF
TRBJ1-1	TRBV18	CASSPSGFDEAFF
TRBJ2-7	TRBV7-9	CASSLGGADYEQYF
TRBJ2-4	TRBV7-2	CASSRVGGKNIQYF
TRBJ1-1	TRBV2	CASNRGQGGPEAFF
TRBJ2-4	TRBV6-2/TRBV6-3	CASSPTGQNIQYF
TRBJ2-7	TRBV20-1	CSATRRGQGIYEQYF
TRBJ2-5	TRBV6-2/TRBV6-3	CASSYSRGQEKTQYF
TRBJ2-5	TRBV4-3	CASSQDRLVGVQETQYF
TRBJ1-4	TRBV7-8	CASSRLAGFGEKLFF
TRBJ2-5	TRBV20-1	CSASGGTIQETQYF
TRBJ2-1	TRBV28	CASSASGGNEQFF
TRBJ2-3	TRBV7-2	CASSLVGTSGSADTQYF
.	TRBV28	CASSPGPPSYEQYF
TRBJ2-7	TRBV2	CAGSGILGDYEQYF
.	TRBV18	CATLSAGGEQYF